This TCR beta chain is drawn from a study of cytomegalovirus exposure and HLA in healthy donors. Study details: The 110 million or so unique TCR beta sequences, from 150 million to 200 million T cells, were found by an earlier analysis. General study findings and limits: In a later analysis, the majority of CMV-associated beta chains seemingly showed HLA restriction. Later analysis identified a missense DCLRE1C variant that was linked to TCR beta V- and J-gene trimming. A later analysis revealed that TCR association rates differed between HLA loci, peaking at DRB1 and bottoming out at HLA-C.

The length of the CDR3 is 15 residues. J was trimmed by 2 bases and V by 2 bases; bases with no gene match: 4. The germline V gene encodes CDR1 MNHEY and CDR2 SVGAGI. Use of 60 Vbeta and 13 Jbeta primers characterized the PCR. This table comes from immunoSEQ multiplex PCR, and its TCRdb copy is limited to in-frame clones, with some not included. The repertoire holds around 140,000 clones, with about 61% as singletons. As to this clone: Antigen unknown.

Sequencing was performed on PBMCs. The chain combines TRBV6-5 with TRBJ2-7; 9 nucleotides align to TRBD1. The TCR sequence derives from a middle-aged woman in good health and CMV-seronegative. The CDR3 region has the DNA TGTGCCAGCAGTTACCGGGGGGACAGGGCCTACGAGCAGTACTTC. It is translated as CASSYRGDRAYEQYF.